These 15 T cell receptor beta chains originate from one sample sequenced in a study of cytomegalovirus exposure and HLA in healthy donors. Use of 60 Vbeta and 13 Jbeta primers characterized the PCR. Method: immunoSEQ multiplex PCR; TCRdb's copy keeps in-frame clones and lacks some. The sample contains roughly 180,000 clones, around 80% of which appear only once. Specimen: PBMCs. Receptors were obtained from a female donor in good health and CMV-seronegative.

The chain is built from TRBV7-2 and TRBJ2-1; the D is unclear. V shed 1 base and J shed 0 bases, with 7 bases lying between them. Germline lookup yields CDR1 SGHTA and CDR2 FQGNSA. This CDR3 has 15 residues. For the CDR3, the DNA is TGTGCCAGCAGCTTAGACTGGAGCTCCTACAATGAGCAGTTCTTC. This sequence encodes CASSLDWSSYNEQFF.

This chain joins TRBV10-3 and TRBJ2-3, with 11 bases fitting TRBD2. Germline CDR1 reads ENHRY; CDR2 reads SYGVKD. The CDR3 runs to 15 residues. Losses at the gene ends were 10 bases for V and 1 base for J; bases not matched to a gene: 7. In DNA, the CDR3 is TGTGCCACCACCTTAGCGGGAGGGCGCACAGATACGCAGTATTTT. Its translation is CATTLAGGRTDTQYF.

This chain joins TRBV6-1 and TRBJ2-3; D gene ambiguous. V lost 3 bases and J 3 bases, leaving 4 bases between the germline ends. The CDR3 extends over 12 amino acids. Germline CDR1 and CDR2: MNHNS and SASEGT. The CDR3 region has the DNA TGTGCCAGCAGTGATCGGACAGATACGCAGTATTTT. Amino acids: CASSDRTDTQYF.

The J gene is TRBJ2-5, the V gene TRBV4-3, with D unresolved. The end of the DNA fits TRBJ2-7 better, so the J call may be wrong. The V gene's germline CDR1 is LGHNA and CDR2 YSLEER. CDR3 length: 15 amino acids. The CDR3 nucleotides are TGCGCCAGCAGCCAAGATTGGCAGGCTGGCTACGAGCAGTACTTC. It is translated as CASSQDWQAGYEQYF.

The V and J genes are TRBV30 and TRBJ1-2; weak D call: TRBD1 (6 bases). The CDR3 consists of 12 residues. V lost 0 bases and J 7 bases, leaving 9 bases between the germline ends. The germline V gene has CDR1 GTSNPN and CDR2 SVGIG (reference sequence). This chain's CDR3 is CAWSVGRGGYTF. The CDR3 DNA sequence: TGTGCCTGGAGTGTAGGCAGGGGTGGCTACACCTTC.

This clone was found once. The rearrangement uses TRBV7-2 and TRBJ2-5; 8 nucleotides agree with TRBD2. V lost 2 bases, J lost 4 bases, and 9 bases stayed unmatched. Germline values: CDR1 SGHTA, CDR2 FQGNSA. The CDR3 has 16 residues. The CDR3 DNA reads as TGTGCCAGCAGCTTACTCGGAGCGGGAGAAGGAGAGACCCAGTACTTC. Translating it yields CASSLLGAGEGETQYF.

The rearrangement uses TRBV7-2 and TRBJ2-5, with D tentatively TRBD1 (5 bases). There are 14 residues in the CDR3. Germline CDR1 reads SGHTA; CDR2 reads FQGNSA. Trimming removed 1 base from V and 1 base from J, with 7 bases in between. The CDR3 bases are TGTGCCAGCAGCTTAGACAGGACCCAAGAGACCCAGTACTTC. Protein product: CASSLDRTQETQYF.

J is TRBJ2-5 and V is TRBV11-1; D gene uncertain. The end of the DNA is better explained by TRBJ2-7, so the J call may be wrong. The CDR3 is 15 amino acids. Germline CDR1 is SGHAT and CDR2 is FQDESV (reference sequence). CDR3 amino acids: CASSRGPDEIYEQYF. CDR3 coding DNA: TGTGCCAGCAGCCGCGGCCCTGATGAGATCTACGAGCAGTACTTC.

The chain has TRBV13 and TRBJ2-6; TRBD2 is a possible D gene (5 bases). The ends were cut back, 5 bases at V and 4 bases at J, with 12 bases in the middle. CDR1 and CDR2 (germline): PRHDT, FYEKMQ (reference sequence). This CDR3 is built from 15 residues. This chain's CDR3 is CASSPRERGANVLTF. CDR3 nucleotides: TGTGCCAGCAGCCCGAGGGAACGGGGGGCCAACGTCCTGACTTTC.

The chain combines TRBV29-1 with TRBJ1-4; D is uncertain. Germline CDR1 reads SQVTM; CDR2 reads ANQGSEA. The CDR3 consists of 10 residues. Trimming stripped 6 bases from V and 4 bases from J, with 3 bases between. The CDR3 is CSVLNEKLFF. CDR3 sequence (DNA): TGCAGCGTCCTTAATGAAAAACTGTTTTTT.

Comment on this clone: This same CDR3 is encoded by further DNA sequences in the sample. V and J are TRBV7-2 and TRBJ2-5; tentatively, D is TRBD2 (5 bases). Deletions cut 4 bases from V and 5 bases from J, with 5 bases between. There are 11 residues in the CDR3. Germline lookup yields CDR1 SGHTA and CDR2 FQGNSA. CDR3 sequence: CASSSGETQYF. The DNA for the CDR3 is TGTGCCAGCAGCTCGGGGGAGACCCAGTACTTC.

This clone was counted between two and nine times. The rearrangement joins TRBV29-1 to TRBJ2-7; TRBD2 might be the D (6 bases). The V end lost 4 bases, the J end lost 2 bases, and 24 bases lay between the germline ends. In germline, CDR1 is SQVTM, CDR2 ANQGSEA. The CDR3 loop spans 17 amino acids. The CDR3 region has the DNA TGCAGCGTTGTCGGCCCTCCCTTGGGGGGAGCCACCTACGAGCAGTACTTC. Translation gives CSVVGPPLGGATYEQYF.

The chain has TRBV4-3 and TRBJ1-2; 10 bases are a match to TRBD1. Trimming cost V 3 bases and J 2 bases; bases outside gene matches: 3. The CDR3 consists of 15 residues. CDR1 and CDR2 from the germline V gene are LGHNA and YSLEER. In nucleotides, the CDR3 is TGCGCCAGCAGCCAGGCGGACAGGGGGAACTATGGCTACACCTTC. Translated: CASSQADRGNYGYTF.

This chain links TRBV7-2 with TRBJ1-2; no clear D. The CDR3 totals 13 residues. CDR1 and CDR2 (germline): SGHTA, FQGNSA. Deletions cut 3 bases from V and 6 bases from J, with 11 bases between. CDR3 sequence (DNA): TGTGCCAGCAGCTTGAGAAGGGAGCATGGCTACACCTTC. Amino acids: CASSLRREHGYTF.

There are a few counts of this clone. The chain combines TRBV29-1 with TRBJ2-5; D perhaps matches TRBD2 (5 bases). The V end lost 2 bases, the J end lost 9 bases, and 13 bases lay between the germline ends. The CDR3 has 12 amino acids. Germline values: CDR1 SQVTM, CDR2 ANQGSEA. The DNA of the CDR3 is TGCAGCGTTGAAAGGGAGTATGGACCCCAGTACTTC. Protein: CSVEREYGPQYF. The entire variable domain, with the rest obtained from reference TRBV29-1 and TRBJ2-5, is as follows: SAVISQKPSRDICQRGTSLTIQCQVDSQVTMMFWYRQQPGQSLTLIATANQGSEATYESGFVIDKFPISRPNLTFSTLTVSNMSPEDSSIYLCSVEREYGPQYFGPGTRLLVL.